The text below deals with one TCR beta chain. Antigen: not known. V was cut by 5 bases and J by 3 bases, with 13 bases left in between. This CDR3 is built from 14 residues. This entry belongs to a study of cytomegalovirus exposure and HLA in healthy donors. Both 60 Vbeta primers and 13 Jbeta primers went into the PCR. The protocol was immunoSEQ multiplex PCR, while the TCRdb copy is restricted to in-frame clones and leaves out a portion. The sample gives tens of thousands of clones, roughly four fifths of which show up once; around 7% is in the top ten. Points from the study as a whole: Later analysis showed most CMV-associated TCR beta chains appearing HLA-restricted. In all likelihood, a cluster of highly shared sequence variants was a sequencing artifact. Donors were assumed by presence/absence analyses to have roughly uniform sequencing depth. It was reported that the classifier diagnosed cytomegalovirus status with high specificity and sensitivity in both the original and validation cohorts.

This TCR was recovered from a human donor in good health. The specimen was PBMCs. The chain couples TRBV23-1 to TRBJ1-1; D unresolved. TRBV23-1 counts as an open reading frame of uncertain function. The CDR3 protein is CASSTAFRDTEAFF. The CDR3 nucleotides read TGCGCCAGCAGTACCGCCTTCCGGGACACTGAAGCTTTCTTT.